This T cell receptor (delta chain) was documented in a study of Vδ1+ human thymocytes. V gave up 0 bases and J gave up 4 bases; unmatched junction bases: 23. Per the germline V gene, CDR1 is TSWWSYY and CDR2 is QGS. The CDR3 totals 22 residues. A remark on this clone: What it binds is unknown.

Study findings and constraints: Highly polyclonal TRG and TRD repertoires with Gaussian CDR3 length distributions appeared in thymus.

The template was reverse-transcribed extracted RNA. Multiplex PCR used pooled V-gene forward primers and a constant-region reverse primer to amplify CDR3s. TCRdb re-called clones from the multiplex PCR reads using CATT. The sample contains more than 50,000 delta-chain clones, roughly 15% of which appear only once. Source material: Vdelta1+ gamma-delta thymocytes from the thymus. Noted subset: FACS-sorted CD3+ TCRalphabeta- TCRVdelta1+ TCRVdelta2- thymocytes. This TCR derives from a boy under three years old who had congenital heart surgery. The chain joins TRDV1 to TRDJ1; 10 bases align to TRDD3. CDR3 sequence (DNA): TGTGCTCTTGGGGAACTCGCCCCTCTTCCCGTTCACTGGGGGATGGATGGCGATAAACTCATCTTT. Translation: CALGELAPLPVHWGMDGDKLIF.